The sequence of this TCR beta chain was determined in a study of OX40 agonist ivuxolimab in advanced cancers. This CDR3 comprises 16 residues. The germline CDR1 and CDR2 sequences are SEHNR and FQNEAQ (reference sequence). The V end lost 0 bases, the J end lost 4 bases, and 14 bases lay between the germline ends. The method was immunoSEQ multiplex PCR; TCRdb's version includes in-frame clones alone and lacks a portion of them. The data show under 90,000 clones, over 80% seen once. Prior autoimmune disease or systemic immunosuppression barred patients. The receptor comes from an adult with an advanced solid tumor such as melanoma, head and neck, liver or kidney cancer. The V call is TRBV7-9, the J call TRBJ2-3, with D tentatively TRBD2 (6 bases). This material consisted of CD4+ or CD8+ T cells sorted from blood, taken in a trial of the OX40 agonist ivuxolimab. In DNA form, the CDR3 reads TGTGCCAGCAGCTTAGCGCCTAGCGTCCTGCCAGATACGCAGTATTTT. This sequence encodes CASSLAPSVLPDTQYF.